The following is a TCR beta chain sequence with its context. V was clipped by 6 bases and J by 8 bases, with 16 bases between them. The CDR3 contains 13 residues. The germline CDR1 and CDR2 sequences are MDHEN and SYDVKM. This entry is derived from a study of blood T cell repertoires in COVID-19. For the study at large: Spain, Italy and the United States supplied samples that represented acute and convalescent COVID-19. T cells, B-cell-depleted T cells, or PBMCs provided the cDNA or gDNA that served as material.

Authors' methods: Reference gene primer amplification in the assay estimated nucleated cell counts. Here immunoSEQ multiplex PCR was the method, and the copy in TCRdb shows in-frame clones only, minus some. That table is the source of V, J and clone size, and D and trimming were worked out from the DNA. The sample carries some 330,000 clones, over 85% recorded once. Seattle enrolled patients during active infection and tracked them longitudinally. Sequencing was carried out using peripheral blood. The chain has TRBV28 and TRBJ1-2; maybe TRBD1 (5 bases). The TCR comes from a woman aged 25-40 years with COVID-19, enrolled during active disease. In DNA, the CDR3 is TGTGCCAGCAGGACCCCAGGGATAGTAGGCTACACCTTC. This codes for CASRTPGIVGYTF.